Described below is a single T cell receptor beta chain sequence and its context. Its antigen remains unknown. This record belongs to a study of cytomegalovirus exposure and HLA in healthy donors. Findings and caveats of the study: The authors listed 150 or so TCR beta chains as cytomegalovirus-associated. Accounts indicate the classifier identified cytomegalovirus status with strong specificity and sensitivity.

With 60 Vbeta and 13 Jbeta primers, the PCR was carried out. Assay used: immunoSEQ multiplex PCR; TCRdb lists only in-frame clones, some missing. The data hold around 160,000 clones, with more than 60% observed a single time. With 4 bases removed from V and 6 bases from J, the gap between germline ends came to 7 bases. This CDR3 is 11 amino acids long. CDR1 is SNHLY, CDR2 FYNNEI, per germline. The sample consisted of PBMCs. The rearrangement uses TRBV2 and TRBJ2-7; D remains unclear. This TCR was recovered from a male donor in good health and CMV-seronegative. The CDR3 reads CASSVPLEQYF. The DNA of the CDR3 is TGTGCCAGCAGTGTTCCCCTCGAGCAGTACTTC. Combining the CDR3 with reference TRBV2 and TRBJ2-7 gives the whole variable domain EPEVTQTPSHQVTQMGQEVILRCVPISNHLYFYWYRQILGQKVEFLVSFYNNEISEKSEIFDDQFSVERPDGSNFTLKIRSTKLEDSAMYFCASSVPLEQYFGPGTRLTVT.